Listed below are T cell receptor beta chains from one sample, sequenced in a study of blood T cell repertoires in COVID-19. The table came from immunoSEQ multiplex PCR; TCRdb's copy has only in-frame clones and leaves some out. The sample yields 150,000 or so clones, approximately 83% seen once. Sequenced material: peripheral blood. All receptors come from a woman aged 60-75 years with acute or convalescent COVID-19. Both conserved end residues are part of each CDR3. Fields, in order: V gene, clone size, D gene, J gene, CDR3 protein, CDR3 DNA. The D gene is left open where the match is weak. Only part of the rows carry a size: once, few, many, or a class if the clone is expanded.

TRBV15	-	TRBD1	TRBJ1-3	CATSRTQGVGGNTIYF	TGTGCCACCAGCAGAACTCAGGGGGTCGGTGGAAACACCATATATTTT
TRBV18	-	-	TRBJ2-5	CASSPNREETQYF	TGTGCCAGCTCGCCGAACAGGGAGGAGACCCAGTACTTC
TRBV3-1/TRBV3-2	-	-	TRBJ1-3	CASSQDWSSAGGLTGNTIYF	TGTGCCAGCAGCCAAGATTGGAGTAGTGCGGGGGGCCTAACTGGAAACACCATATATTTT
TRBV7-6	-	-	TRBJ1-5	CASSLGAAGGNQPQHF	TGTGCCAGCAGCTTAGGAGCGGCAGGAGGGAATCAGCCCCAGCATTTT
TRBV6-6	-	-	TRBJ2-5	CASSLGGIQETQYF	TGTGCCAGCAGCTTGGGGGGAATCCAAGAGACCCAGTACTTC
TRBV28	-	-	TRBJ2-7	CASSTVQGGGYEQYF	TGTGCCAGCAGCACAGTTCAGGGTGGCGGCTACGAGCAGTACTTC
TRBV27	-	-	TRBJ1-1	CASSLRGGNWENTEAFF	TGTGCCAGCAGTTTACGTGGGGGGAACTGGGAGAACACTGAAGCTTTCTTT
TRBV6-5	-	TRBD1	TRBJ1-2	CASSRGQGNYGYTF	TGTGCCAGCAGTCGCGGACAGGGGAACTATGGCTACACCTTC
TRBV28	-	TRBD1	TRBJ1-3	CASVRGGTASNTIYF	TGTGCCAGCGTGAGGGGTGGGACAGCGAGTAACACCATATATTTT
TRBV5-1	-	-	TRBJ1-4	CASSSTVTNEKLFF	TGCGCCAGCAGTTCGACTGTTACTAATGAAAAACTGTTTTTT
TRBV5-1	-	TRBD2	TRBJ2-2	CASSPERGRGTGELFF	TGCGCCAGCAGCCCCGAGCGGGGTAGGGGTACCGGGGAGCTGTTTTTT
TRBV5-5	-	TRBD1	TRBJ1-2	CASSRDSLYGYTF	TGTGCCAGCAGCCGGGACAGCCTTTATGGCTACACCTTC
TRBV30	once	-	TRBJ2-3	CAWQRGNDADTQYF	TGTGCCTGGCAAAGAGGGAATGATGCAGATACGCAGTATTTT
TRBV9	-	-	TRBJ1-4	CASSVEENEKLFF	TGTGCCAGCAGCGTCGAAGAGAACGAAAAACTGTTTTTT
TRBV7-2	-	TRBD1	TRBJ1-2	CASSFLQGGGYTF	TGTGCCAGCAGCTTTCTACAGGGGGGAGGCTACACCTTC
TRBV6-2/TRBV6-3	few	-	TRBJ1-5	CASSYLGHRGNQPQHF	TGTGCCAGCAGTTATCTAGGCCACCGAGGCAATCAGCCCCAGCATTTT
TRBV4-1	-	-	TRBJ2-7	CASSAGTSYEQYF	TGCGCCAGCAGCGCGGGGACCTCCTACGAGCAGTACTTC
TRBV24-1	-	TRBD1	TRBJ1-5	CATSPAPGQVSGHQPQHF	TGTGCCACCAGCCCCGCTCCCGGACAGGTCAGTGGGCATCAGCCCCAGCATTTT
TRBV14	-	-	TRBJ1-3	CASKTPGSGNTIYF	TGTGCCAGCAAAACTCCAGGCTCTGGAAACACCATATATTTT
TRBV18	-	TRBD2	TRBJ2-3	CASSPGLGGTDTQYF	TGTGCCAGCTCACCGGGACTAGGCGGCACAGATACGCAGTATTTT
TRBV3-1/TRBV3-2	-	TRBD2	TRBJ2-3	CASSATSGKADTQYF	TGTGCCAGCAGCGCTACTAGCGGGAAGGCAGATACGCAGTATTTT
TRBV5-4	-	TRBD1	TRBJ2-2	CASSSRTGMGGELFF	TGTGCCAGCAGCTCAAGGACAGGCATGGGCGGGGAGCTGTTTTTT
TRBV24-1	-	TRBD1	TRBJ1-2	CATSDPGRRGQGGYTF	TGTGCCACCAGTGATCCTGGACGCAGGGGGCAAGGTGGCTACACCTTC
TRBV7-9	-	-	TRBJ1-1	CASSLLANTEAFF	TGTGCCAGCAGCTTGCTGGCGAACACTGAAGCTTTCTTT
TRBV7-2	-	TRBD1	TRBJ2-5	CASSQQGTVWETQYF	TGTGCCAGCAGCCAACAAGGGACAGTCTGGGAGACCCAGTACTTC
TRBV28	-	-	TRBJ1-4	CASSLSGVNEKLFF	TGTGCCAGCAGTCTTTCAGGGGTGAATGAAAAACTGTTTTTT
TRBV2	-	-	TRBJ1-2	CASRTQGTYGYTF	TGTGCCAGCAGGACGCAGGGGACGTATGGCTACACCTTC
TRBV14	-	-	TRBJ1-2	CASSQDLVLNYGYTF	TGTGCCAGCAGCCAAGATTTAGTGCTTAACTATGGCTACACCTTC
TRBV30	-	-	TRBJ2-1	CAWSAYAEQFF	TGTGCCTGGAGTGCCTACGCTGAGCAGTTCTTC
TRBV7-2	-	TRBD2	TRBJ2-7	CASSSGTSGALYEQYF	TGTGCCAGCAGCTCTGGGACTAGCGGGGCCCTTTACGAGCAGTACTTC
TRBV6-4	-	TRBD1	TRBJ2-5	CARRQGAYQETQYF	TGTGCCAGGAGACAGGGGGCGTACCAAGAGACCCAGTACTTC
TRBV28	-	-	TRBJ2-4	CASSGGRVSGNIQYF	TGTGCCAGCAGCGGGGGTAGAGTAAGTGGAAACATTCAGTACTTC
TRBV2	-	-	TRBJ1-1	CASSQTVNTEAFF	TGTGCCAGCAGTCAGACAGTGAACACTGAAGCTTTCTTT
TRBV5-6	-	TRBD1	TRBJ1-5	CASSLEGTDNQPQHF	TGTGCCAGCAGCTTGGAAGGGACAGACAATCAGCCCCAGCATTTT
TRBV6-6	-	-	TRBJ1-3	CASSYRQRNTIYF	TGTGCCAGCAGTTACAGACAGCGAAACACCATATATTTT
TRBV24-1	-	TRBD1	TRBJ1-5	CATSAGGQGVQPQHF	TGTGCCACCAGTGCCGGGGGACAGGGCGTTCAGCCCCAGCATTTT
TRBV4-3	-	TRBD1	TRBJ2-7	CASSQGTGYEQYF	TGCGCCAGCAGCCAAGGGACAGGCTACGAGCAGTACTTC
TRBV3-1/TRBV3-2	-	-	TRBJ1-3	CASRGAGKPGNTIYF	TGTGCCAGCAGGGGGGCAGGGAAGCCTGGAAACACCATATATTTT
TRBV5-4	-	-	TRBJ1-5	CASSRTGQGPQHF	TGTGCCAGCAGTCGGACGGGCCAGGGGCCCCAGCATTTT
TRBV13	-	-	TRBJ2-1	CASGAQDASSYNEQFF	TGTGCCAGCGGGGCCCAGGACGCCAGCTCCTACAATGAGCAGTTCTTC
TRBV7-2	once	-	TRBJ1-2	CASSLVRRADYGYTF	TGTGCCAGCAGCTTAGTCCGCAGGGCGGACTATGGCTACACCTTC
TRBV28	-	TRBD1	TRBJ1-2	CASYSGTGTGIYGYTF	TGTGCCAGCTACTCGGGAACCGGGACAGGGATCTATGGCTACACCTTC
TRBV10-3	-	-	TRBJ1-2	CAISEQLGYGYTF	TGTGCCATCAGTGAACAACTAGGTTATGGCTACACCTTC
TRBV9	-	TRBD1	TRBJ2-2	CASTGQGRTIGELFF	TGTGCCAGTACAGGACAGGGACGCACAATCGGGGAGCTGTTTTTT
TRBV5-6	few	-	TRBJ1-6	CASSRRSSYNSPLHF	TGTGCCAGCAGCAGGAGGAGCTCCTATAATTCACCCCTCCACTTT
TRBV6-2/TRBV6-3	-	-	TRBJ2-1	CASSSTDPRLDSYNEQFF	TGTGCCAGCAGTTCCACTGACCCCCGACTCGATTCCTACAATGAGCAGTTCTTC
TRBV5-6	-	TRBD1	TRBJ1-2	CASSLVARGFSNYGYTF	TGTGCCAGCAGCTTGGTCGCCAGGGGGTTTTCTAACTATGGCTACACCTTC
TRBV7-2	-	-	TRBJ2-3	CTSSSLSTDTQYF	TGTACCAGCAGCTCCCTAAGCACAGATACGCAGTATTTT
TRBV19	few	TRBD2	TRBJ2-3	CASRGTSGTTDTQYF	TGTGCCAGTAGAGGGACTAGCGGAACCACAGATACGCAGTATTTT
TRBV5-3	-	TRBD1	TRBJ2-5	CARSSGTVQETQYF	TGTGCCAGAAGCAGTGGGACAGTCCAAGAGACCCAGTACTTC
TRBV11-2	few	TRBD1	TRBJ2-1	CASSLGPGTGSGEQFF	TGTGCCAGCAGCTTAGGGCCCGGGACAGGGTCGGGTGAGCAGTTCTTC
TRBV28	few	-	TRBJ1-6	CASSTSPGNSPLHF	TGTGCCAGCAGTACGTCCCCGGGGAATTCACCCCTCCACTTT
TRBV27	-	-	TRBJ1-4	CASSLSGIPRGEKLFF	TGTGCCAGCAGTTTATCGGGCATCCCCCGGGGTGAAAAACTGTTTTTT
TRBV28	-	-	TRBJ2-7	CASRFGRNEQYF	TGTGCCAGCCGGTTCGGGAGAAACGAGCAGTACTTC
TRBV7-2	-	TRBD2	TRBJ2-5	CASSFSSGGETQYF	TGTGCCAGCAGCTTTTCTAGCGGGGGGGAGACCCAGTACTTC